This TCR beta chain appears in the sequencing data of a study of identical twins listed by TCRdb under 2016. Concerning the study at large: TCR alpha and beta repertoires from monozygotic twins, unrelated adults of various ages and cord blood were deep-sequenced to test whether fetal clonotypes persist. Replicate twin experiments were performed at different times using different library preparation protocols to rule out contamination.

This clonotype showed up just a few times. What this receptor recognizes is not known. Per-base qualities were not stored, and no clone one base away is much larger. Every donor in the study was a healthy Caucasian. Three pairs of female monozygotic twins, all aged about 18 to 29 years, were included in the twin cohort. CD4+ and CD8+ T cell populations were isolated with positive isolation kits from Invitrogen. The library came from 5' RACE. The sequencer listed for this sample is Illumina HiSeq 2000. A universal primer binding site was added through template switching, and the final cDNA carried a unique molecular identifier so that TCR cDNA molecules could be counted accurately. Specific primers in the conserved constant-segment region were used to synthesize first-strand cDNA for the TCR alpha and beta chains. Each cDNA library was double barcoded, with a SMART-Mk sample barcode plus Illumina barcodes, to control for contamination. TruSeq adapter sequences, together with Illumina sample barcodes, were added in two successive PCR steps. TCR alpha and beta cDNA libraries were sequenced on the Illumina HiSeq platform with custom primers. Processing in the source paper ran as follows. MiGEC processed the raw reads to extract unique molecular identifiers, while MiXCR was used to determine the CDR3 positions. For each individual, recombination models were inferred using an EM algorithm with the repgenHMM and IGoR tools. Shared clonotype analysis was performed with the tcR package in R, normalizing sharing by the product of cloneset sizes. Out-of-frame nonproductive sequences were analyzed to study raw recombination free of thymic and clonal selection effects. The raw public reads went through TCRdb reprocessing: fastp at Q25, MiXCR clone calling, in-frame beta chains kept. Every entry covers one CDR3 protein and lists the most common genes and DNA from its rows. The V and J calls reflect TCRdb's pipeline rather than the authors' work. The table for this sample lists roughly 480,000 distinct CDR3 sequences; approximately 25% of them were counted only once. In total, the top ten clones hold approximately 2.9% of the sample.

The study at large found these results: Compared with coincidental sharing between unrelated individuals, out-of-frame TCR alpha sequences shared between twins had an excess of sequences with low generation probability. Because the same donors could not be followed over many years, conclusions were based on cross-sectional statistical analysis. Invariant T cells such as MAIT and iNKT could partly confound zero-insertion analyses, though diverse VJ usage argued against this for most clonotypes. A weaker excess of twin sharing was found in beta out-of-frame sequences because the signal-to-noise ratio was lowered by fewer shared sequences. Recombination models systematically underestimated out-of-frame TCR alpha sharing in monozygotic twins but agreed with sharing between unrelated individuals. Abundant cord blood beta clonotypes carried fewer insertions; young adult naive repertoires showed a weaker similar trend, while memory repertoires showed none.

The CDR3 sequence holds 13 residues, the cysteine and phenylalanine included. Just the 39-base CDR3 DNA is kept, in frame starting at base 1. CDR1 SQVTM and CDR2 ANQGSEA are derived from the germline V gene. Trimmed from V: 5 bases; trimmed from J: 3 bases; junction bases lacking a gene match: 7. These data were likewise used in another study, on T cells expressing NK-cell markers. That second report states: In sorted CD3+CD56+NKG2C+, CD3+CD56+NKG2C- and CD3+CD56-NKG2C+ T-cell subsets from about 8 donors, TCR beta-chain repertoires were profiled. Seven of the eight sequenced donors were HCMV-seropositive and one was HCMV-seronegative. In several experiments an anti-gammadeltaTCR antibody was added to restrict sorting to alphabetaTCR-expressing T cells. In five to seven donors, the dominant CD3+CD56+NKG2C+ clonotypes were found to rank among the top 10 CD8+ clonotypes and to make up 1.0-7.0% of CD8+ T cells. Those dominant clonotypes were again the most abundant among CD3+CD56-NKG2C+ cells in a few donors, at roughly 28.3-65%. It remained unclear whether the expanded NKG2C-expressing T cell clones were specific for HCMV antigens. Randomly selected healthy volunteers, three men and five women, were used as the eight sequenced donors. HCMV serostatus was determined by detecting HCMV-specific IgG in serum with a commercial ELISA kit. MIGEC was used to demultiplex reads and group reads by UMI, and MiTCR was used to assemble and quantify clonotypes. To exclude erroneous sequences, any TCR cDNA sequence not supported by at least two reads was discarded. The tcR package was used for downstream repertoire analysis, and clonotypes were matched between fractions using CDR3 nucleotide sequence together with V segment. VDJmatch was used to annotate antigen specificity against VDJdb, with one amino acid substitution allowed in CDR3.

The sequenced sample consisted of CD4+ T cells sorted from blood. The receptor was isolated from a woman between 18 and 29 years old in good health. In this chain, TRBV29-1 is recombined with TRBJ2-7; the junction holds 7 bases that match TRBD1. The CDR3 loop reads CSVRQGRNYEQYF. The DNA sequence is given as TGCAGCGTTAGACAGGGCAGGAACTACGAGCAGTACTTC.